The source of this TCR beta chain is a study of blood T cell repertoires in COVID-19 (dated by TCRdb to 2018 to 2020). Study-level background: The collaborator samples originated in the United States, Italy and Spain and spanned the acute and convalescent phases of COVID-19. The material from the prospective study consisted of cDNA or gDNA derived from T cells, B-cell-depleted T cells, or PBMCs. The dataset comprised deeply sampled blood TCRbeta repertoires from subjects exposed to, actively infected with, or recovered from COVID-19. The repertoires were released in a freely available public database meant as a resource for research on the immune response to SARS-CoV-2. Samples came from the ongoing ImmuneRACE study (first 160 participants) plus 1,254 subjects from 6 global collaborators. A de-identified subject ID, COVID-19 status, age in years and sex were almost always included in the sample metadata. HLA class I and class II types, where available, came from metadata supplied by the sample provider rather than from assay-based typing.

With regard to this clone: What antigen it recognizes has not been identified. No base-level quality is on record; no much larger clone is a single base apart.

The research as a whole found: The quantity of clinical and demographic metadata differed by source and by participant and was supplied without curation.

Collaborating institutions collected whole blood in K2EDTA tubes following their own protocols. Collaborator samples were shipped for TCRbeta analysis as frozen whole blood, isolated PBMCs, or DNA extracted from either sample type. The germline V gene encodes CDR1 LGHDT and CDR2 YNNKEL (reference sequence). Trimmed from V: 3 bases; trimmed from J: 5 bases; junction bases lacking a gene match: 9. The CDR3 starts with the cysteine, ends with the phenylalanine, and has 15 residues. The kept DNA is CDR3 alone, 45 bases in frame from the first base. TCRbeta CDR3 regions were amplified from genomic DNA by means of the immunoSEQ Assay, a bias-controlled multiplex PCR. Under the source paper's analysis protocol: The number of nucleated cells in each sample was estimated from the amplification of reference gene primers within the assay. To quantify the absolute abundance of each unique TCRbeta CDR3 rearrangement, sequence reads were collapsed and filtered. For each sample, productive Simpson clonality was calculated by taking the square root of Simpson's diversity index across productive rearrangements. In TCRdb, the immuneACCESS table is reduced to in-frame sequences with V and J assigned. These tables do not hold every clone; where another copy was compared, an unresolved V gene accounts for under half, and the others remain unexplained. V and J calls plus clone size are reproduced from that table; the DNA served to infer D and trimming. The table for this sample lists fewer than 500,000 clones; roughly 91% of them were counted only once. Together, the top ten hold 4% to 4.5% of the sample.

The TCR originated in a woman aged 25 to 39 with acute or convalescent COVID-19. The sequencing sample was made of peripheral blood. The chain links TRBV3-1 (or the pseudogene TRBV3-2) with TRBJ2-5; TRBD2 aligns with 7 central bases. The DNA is TGTGCCAGCAGCCAGAGGGAGGGACCCACGGAGACCCAGTACTTC. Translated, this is CASSQREGPTETQYF.